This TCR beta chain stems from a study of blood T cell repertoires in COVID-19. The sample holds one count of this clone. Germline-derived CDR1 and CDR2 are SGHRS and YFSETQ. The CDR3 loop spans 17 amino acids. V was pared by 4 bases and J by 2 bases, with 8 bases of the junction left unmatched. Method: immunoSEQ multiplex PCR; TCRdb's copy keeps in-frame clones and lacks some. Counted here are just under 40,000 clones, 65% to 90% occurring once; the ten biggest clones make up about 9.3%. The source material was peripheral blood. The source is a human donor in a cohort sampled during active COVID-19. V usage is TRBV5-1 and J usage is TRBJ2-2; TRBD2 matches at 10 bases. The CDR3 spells CASSPELAGQNTGELFF. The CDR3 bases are TGCGCCAGCAGCCCGGAACTAGCGGGGCAAAACACCGGGGAGCTGTTTTTT.